Listed here is a single T cell receptor beta chain. Its target is unknown. Trimming at V came to 6 bases and at J to 7 bases, leaving 6 bases not matched to a gene. This CDR3 spans 13 amino acids. Per the germline V gene, CDR1 is MRHNA and CDR2 is SNTAGT. Although they were nominally healthy when sampled, donors likely had unrecorded immune exposures. The data originate from a study of cytomegalovirus exposure and HLA in healthy donors. About the study: Among the 300 to 500 genotyped donors, just over 80% were placed in the Caucasian-associated ancestry cluster. Regarding the study as a whole: It was reportedly the case that the classifier diagnosed cytomegalovirus status with high specificity and sensitivity. TCR beta sequences reportedly predicted most subjects' HLA-A and HLA-B alleles accurately.

The primer mix had 60 Vbeta and 13 Jbeta primers. Profiling relied on immunoSEQ multiplex PCR, and the TCRdb table lists in-frame clones only, not all of them. The repertoire includes fewer than 80,000 clones, 65% to 80% of them detected once, and about 2.5% sits in the top ten. This sequence originates from a man aged 25 to 40 in good health and CMV-seronegative. The J gene is TRBJ2-3, the V gene TRBV6-4, with 8 positions matching TRBD2. The sequencing sample was made of PBMCs. CDR3 nucleotide sequence: TGTGCCAGCAGCCCGACTAGCGAAAATACGCAGTATTTT. Its translation is CASSPTSENTQYF.